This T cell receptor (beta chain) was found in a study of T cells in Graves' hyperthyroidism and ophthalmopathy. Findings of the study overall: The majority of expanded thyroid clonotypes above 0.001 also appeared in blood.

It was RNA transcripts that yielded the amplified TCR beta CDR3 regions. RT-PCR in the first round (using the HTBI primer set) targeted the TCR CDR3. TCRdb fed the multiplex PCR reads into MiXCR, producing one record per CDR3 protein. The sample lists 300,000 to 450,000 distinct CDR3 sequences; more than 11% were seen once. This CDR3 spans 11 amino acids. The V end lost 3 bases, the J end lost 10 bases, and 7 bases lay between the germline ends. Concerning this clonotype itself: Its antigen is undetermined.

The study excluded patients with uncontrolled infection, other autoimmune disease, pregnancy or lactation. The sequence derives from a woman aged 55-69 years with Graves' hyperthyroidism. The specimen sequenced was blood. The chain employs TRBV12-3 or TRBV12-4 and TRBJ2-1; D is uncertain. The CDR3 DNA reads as TGTGCCAGCAGTTTGATGGGAGAGCAGTTCTTC. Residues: CASSLMGEQFF.